Following are 18 T cell receptor beta chains from one sample sequenced in a study of siplizumab effects on memory and regulatory T cells. The protocol was immunoSEQ multiplex PCR, while the TCRdb copy is restricted to in-frame clones and leaves out a portion. The data show about 82,000 clones, approximately 88% seen once. The sequencing input was Tregs sorted from blood. The receptors were gathered from a human donor in good health.

The chain links TRBV7-8 to TRBJ2-3; 12 positions agree with TRBD2. CDR1 and CDR2 from the germline V gene are SGHVS and FQNEAQ. The J segment lost 5 bases and the V segment lost 3 bases, leaving 9 bases of the junction unmatched. This CDR3 comprises 17 residues. CDR3 sequence (DNA): TGTGCCAGCAGCTTGTATCTAGCGGGGGGGCCACGAGATACGCAGTATTTT. Amino acid sequence: CASSLYLAGGPRDTQYF.

This sequence joins TRBV5-1 and TRBJ2-2; TRBD2 matches at 8 bases. Trimming at V came to 4 bases and at J to 6 bases, leaving 11 bases not matched to a gene. CDR3 size: 16 residues. The germline V gene has CDR1 SGHRS and CDR2 YFSETQ. For the CDR3, the DNA is TGCGCCAGCAGCCCTCGGACTAGCCGAATATCCGGGGAGCTGTTTTTT. Translation: CASSPRTSRISGELFF.

This clone occurred many times. V is TRBV2 and J is TRBJ2-7; either TRBD1 or TRBD2 may fit D (5 bases each). Germline assignment: CDR1 SNHLY and CDR2 FYNNEI. Trimming cost V 3 bases and J 4 bases, with 13 bases left between them. The CDR3 sequence is 14 residues long. CDR3 bases: TGTGCCAGCAGTGATGAGGGGTTGATATACGAGCAGTACTTC. This translates into CASSDEGLIYEQYF.

The CDR3 DNA is TGTGCCAGCAGCTTGAAGTTGCTAGCGGGCATCCAAGAGACCCAGTACTTC. Amino acid sequence: CASSLKLLAGIQETQYF. This chain connects TRBV5-4 to TRBJ2-5; 8 bases map to TRBD2. Germline CDR1 reads SGHNT; CDR2 reads YYREEE (reference sequence). The CDR3 spans 17 residues. V lost 1 base and J lost 1; bases outside the gene matches: 9. Using reference TRBV5-4 and TRBJ2-5 for the parts outside the CDR3, the full variable domain is ETGVTQSPTHLIKTRGQQVTLRCSSQSGHNTVSWYQQALGQGPQFIFQYYREEENGRGNFPPRFSGLQFPNYSSELNVNALELDDSALYLCASSLKLLAGIQETQYFGPGTRLLVL.

The chain couples TRBV6-5 to TRBJ2-2; weak D call: TRBD1 (5 bases). The CDR3 runs 14 residues. Trimming cost V 6 bases and J 6 bases, with 14 bases left between them. The germline CDR1 and CDR2 sequences are MNHEY and SVGAGI. CDR3 DNA: TGTGCCAGCAGGGTGCAGGGTTGGGCCGGGGAGCTGTTTTTT. This gives the protein CASRVQGWAGELFF.

The chain carries TRBV7-2 and TRBJ2-1; 12 bases map to TRBD2. The CDR3 is 16 residues long. CDR1 and CDR2 from the germline V gene are SGHTA and FQGNSA. The junction had 9 bases not matched to a gene; V was cut back by 5 bases and J by 7 bases. The CDR3 sequence is CASSTPLAGGINEQFF. In DNA form, the CDR3 reads TGTGCCAGCAGCACACCCCTAGCGGGGGGGATAAATGAGCAGTTCTTC.

The chain uses TRBV5-1 and TRBJ2-7; TRBD2 matches 8 bases. V gave up 0 bases and J gave up 0 bases; unmatched junction bases: 5. Germline V gene sequence: CDR1 SGHRS, CDR2 YFSETQ. This CDR3 region has 16 residues. The CDR3, as DNA: TGCGCCAGCAGCTTGGCGGCGAGCGGGGGCTCCTACGAGCAGTACTTC. Translating it yields CASSLAASGGSYEQYF.

The gene calls are TRBV2 and TRBJ2-5, with 7 bases identical to TRBD1. Germline V CDR1 and CDR2: SNHLY, FYNNEI. After removal of 6 bases from V and 1 base from J, the junction contained 2 bases not matched to a gene. The CDR3 contains 13 residues. The CDR3 sequence: CASSGDSQETQYF. The CDR3 region has the DNA TGTGCCAGCAGCGGGGACAGCCAAGAGACCCAGTACTTC.

This clone was seen a handful of times. This chain links TRBV28 with TRBJ2-4; no reliable D call. V was shortened by 10 bases and J by 2 bases, with 15 bases between the two germline ends. This CDR3 comprises 14 residues. Looked up from germline, CDR1 is MDHEN and CDR2 is SYDVKM. The CDR3 region has the DNA TGTGCCACCGTACTAACAAAGACCAAAAACATTCAGTACTTC. It translates to CATVLTKTKNIQYF.

The rearrangement joins TRBV7-9 to TRBJ2-2; 12 nucleotides match TRBD2. The CDR3 totals 15 residues. V dropped 6 bases and J dropped 4; count of bases not matched to a gene: 3. Germline CDR1 reads SEHNR; CDR2 reads FQNEAQ (reference sequence). The CDR3 protein is CASRSTSGGTGELFF. CDR3 bases: TGTGCCAGCAGGTCGACTAGCGGGGGCACCGGGGAGCTGTTTTTT.

The chain links TRBV4-1 to TRBJ1-1; D perhaps matches TRBD1 (6 bases). Germline V gene data show CDR1 as MGHRA and CDR2 as YSYEKL. The germline V and J ends were trimmed by 10 bases and 0 bases, with 15 bases remaining between them. The length of the CDR3 is 14 residues. CDR3 protein: CATSLGQLNTEAFF. CDR3 coding DNA: TGCGCCACCTCGTTAGGACAGCTGAACACTGAAGCTTTCTTT.

The chain joins TRBV7-9 to TRBJ1-2; D is unclear. This CDR3 is 12 amino acids long. Germline CDR1 and CDR2: SEHNR and FQNEAQ (reference sequence). Deletions cut 1 base from V and 8 bases from J, with 8 bases between. The CDR3 nucleotides read TGTGCCAGCAGCTTAGTTCCGTGGGGCTACACCTTC. This gives the protein CASSLVPWGYTF.

The chain couples TRBV9 to TRBJ1-2; D call uncertain. CDR1 and CDR2 (germline): SGDLS, YYNGEE. The CDR3 is made up of 15 amino acids. V gave up 4 bases and J gave up 4 bases, with 17 bases separating them. CDR3 DNA: TGTGCCAGCAGCTCCCTCCTGGGCAGCTTCTATGGCTACACCTTC. Amino acid sequence: CASSSLLGSFYGYTF. Full variable domain (outside the CDR3, taken from reference TRBV9 and TRBJ1-2): DSGVTQTPKHLITATGQRVTLRCSPRSGDLSVYWYQQSLDQGLQFLIQYYNGEERAKGNILERFSAQQFPDLHSELNLSSLELGDSALYFCASSSLLGSFYGYTFGSGTRLTVV.

This clone was found once. The chain uses TRBV7-2 and TRBJ2-2; D call uncertain. This CDR3 is 12 amino acids long. CDR1 SGHTA and CDR2 FQGNSA come from the germline V gene. With 1 base removed from V and 6 bases from J, the gap between germline ends came to 3 bases. The CDR3 region has the DNA TGTGCCAGCAGCTTAGAGGCCGGGGAGCTGTTTTTT. Translating it yields CASSLEAGELFF.

The chain employs TRBV14 and TRBJ2-2; D may match TRBD1 or TRBD2 (5 bases each). This CDR3 contains 13 residues. Germline CDR1 SGHDN, CDR2 FVKESK. V was shortened by 1 base and J by 13 bases, with 13 bases between the two germline ends. As DNA, the CDR3 is TGTGCCAGCAGCCAAGTTCCGGCAGGGAGGCTGTTTTTT. It is translated as CASSQVPAGRLFF.

This rearrangement joins TRBV19 to TRBJ2-7; 8 nucleotides agree with TRBD2. There are 15 residues in the CDR3. Germline lookup yields CDR1 LNHDA and CDR2 SQIVND (reference sequence). With V trimmed by 5 bases and J by 0 bases, 6 bases remained unmatched. CDR3 nucleotides: TGTGCCAGTAGTCCCAGCGGGGGCAACTCCTACGAGCAGTACTTC. Amino acid sequence: CASSPSGGNSYEQYF. The full variable domain, its missing parts supplied by reference TRBV19 and TRBJ2-7, is DGGITQSPKYLFRKEGQNVTLSCEQNLNHDAMYWYRQDPGQGLRLIYYSQIVNDFQKGDIAEGYSVSREKKESFPLTVTSAQKNPTAFYLCASSPSGGNSYEQYFGPGTRLTVT.

This clone was seen just once. This chain joins TRBV11-2 and TRBJ1-6; no clear D gene. From germline, CDR1 is SGHAT and CDR2 FQNNGV. Trimming took off 3 bases at V and 9 bases at J, with 12 bases between the two ends. The CDR3 is made up of 14 amino acids. In nucleotides, the CDR3 is TGTGCCAGCAGCTTCGGAGGGATAGGTTCACCCCTCCACTTT. Its translation is CASSFGGIGSPLHF.

The chain is built from TRBV19 and TRBJ2-6; D gene unclear. Per germline, CDR1 LNHDA and CDR2 SQIVND (reference sequence). This CDR3 contains 13 residues. CDR3 loop: CACRQVGANVLTF. The DNA of the CDR3 is TGTGCGTGTCGCCAGGTGGGGGCCAACGTCCTGACTTTC.